These 2 T cell receptor beta chains originate from one sample sequenced in a study of blood T cell repertoires in COVID-19. This table comes from immunoSEQ multiplex PCR, and its TCRdb copy is limited to in-frame clones, with some not included. The sample yields around 120,000 clones, about 88% seen once. The sequenced sample consisted of peripheral blood. These TCRs come from a human donor in a cohort sampled during active COVID-19.

The J gene is TRBJ2-5, the V gene TRBV7-2; D gene uncertain. From germline, CDR1 is SGHTA and CDR2 FQGNSA. The CDR3 is 13 residues long. Trimming pared 4 bases from V and 5 bases from J, leaving 11 bases between. This CDR3 reads CASSSFILETQYF. In DNA form, the CDR3 reads TGTGCCAGCAGCTCATTCATTTTGGAGACCCAGTACTTC.

The chain joins TRBV18 to TRBJ2-6; possible D gene TRBD1, 5 bases. Trimming pared 3 bases from V and 0 bases from J, leaving 12 bases between. CDR1 is KGHSH and CDR2 is LQKENI in the germline V gene. This CDR3 is 17 amino acids long. The CDR3, as DNA: TGTGCCAGCTCACCGACAGCGATCCTCTCTGGGGCCAACGTCCTGACTTTC. Protein: CASSPTAILSGANVLTF.